The following is a T cell receptor beta chain sequence with its context. The CDR3 is made up of 18 amino acids. Looked up from germline, CDR1 is SGHVS and CDR2 is FNYEAQ. The ends lost 3 bases at V and 1 base at J; junction bases unmatched: 6. The source of the sample is a study of T cell changes during pregnancy in multiple sclerosis. Using immunoSEQ multiplex PCR, the repertoire was profiled, and TCRdb retains in-frame clones only, with some absent. This table holds 80,000 to 100,000 clones, 85% to 95% found once. This receptor was obtained from a female donor with multiple sclerosis, enrolled in a pregnancy study. This material consisted of peripheral blood, taken in the first trimester of pregnancy. This chain uses TRBV7-6 with TRBJ2-3, with 14 bases that match TRBD2. For the CDR3, the DNA is TGTGCCAGCAGCTTGGGGACTAGCGGGGGCCTCGGCACAGATACGCAGTATTTT. Residues: CASSLGTSGGLGTDTQYF.